Below, 30 T cell receptor beta chains from the same sample are listed, as sequenced in a study of control samples from healthy donors and cancer patients. Profiling relied on immunoSEQ multiplex PCR, and the TCRdb table lists in-frame clones only, not all of them. The sample consists of about 230,000 clones, around 80% of them appearing once. Source material: PBMCs. The receptors come from a woman in her sixties or seventies with lung cancer.

This sequence joins TRBV11-3 and TRBJ2-7; D gene ambiguous. Trimming pared 4 bases from V and 7 bases from J, leaving 14 bases between. The CDR3 is 13 residues long. The germline V gene encodes CDR1 SGHNT and CDR2 YENEEA. The CDR3 DNA reads TGTGCCAGCAGCTCAACAAGTACGTTGGAGCAGTACTTC. It translates to CASSSTSTLEQYF.

On this clone: In the same sample, other DNA sequences code for this CDR3. The chain links TRBV18 to TRBJ2-5; D not resolved. V was trimmed by 3 bases and J by 4 bases, leaving 3 bases between them. The CDR3 has 11 amino acids. CDR1 is KGHSH and CDR2 is LQKENI in the germline V gene. This CDR3 is CASSPGETQYF. DNA of the CDR3: TGTGCCAGCTCACCGGGAGAGACCCAGTACTTC.

V usage is TRBV5-8 and J usage is TRBJ1-1; TRBD1 might be the D (6 bases). CDR1 is SGHTS, CDR2 YDEGEE, per germline. Trimming cost V 0 bases and J 3 bases, with 9 bases left between them. This CDR3 region has 14 residues. The CDR3 spells CASSLVRGYTEAFF. The CDR3 bases are TGTGCCAGCAGCTTGGTAAGGGGGTACACTGAAGCTTTCTTT.

A single count supports this clone. This chain links TRBV18 with TRBJ1-6, with a weak D call TRBD1 (5 bases). The germline CDR1 and CDR2 sequences are KGHSH and LQKENI. CDR3 size: 16 residues. The ends were cut back, 0 bases at V and 7 bases at J, with 13 bases in the middle. The CDR3 DNA sequence: TGTGCCAGCTCACCACCGGGCAGGGTTGGGAATTCACCCCTCCACTTT. As protein: CASSPPGRVGNSPLHF.

The genes are TRBV4-1 and TRBJ2-7, with 10 nucleotides matching TRBD2. V shed 3 bases, J shed 1 base, and the junction held 3 bases outside the gene matches. Looked up from germline, CDR1 is MGHRA and CDR2 is YSYEKL. CDR3 length: 15 residues. The CDR3 region is CASSQKTSGSYEQYF. CDR3 nucleotide sequence: TGCGCCAGCAGCCAGAAGACTAGCGGGTCCTACGAGCAGTACTTC.

The rearrangement joins TRBV24-1 to TRBJ2-7; 10 nucleotides agree with TRBD2. Germline V gene sequence: CDR1 KGHDR, CDR2 SFDVKD. The CDR3 extends over 16 amino acids. V dropped 2 bases and J dropped 4; count of bases not matched to a gene: 7. The CDR3 bases are TGTGCCACCAGTGATTCCAATAGCGGGAGGCTGTACGAGCAGTACTTC. Encoded protein: CATSDSNSGRLYEQYF.

Turning to this clone: Within the sample, other DNA sequences also encode this same CDR3. V usage is TRBV18 and J usage is TRBJ2-2; D possibly corresponds to TRBD2 (6 bases). This CDR3 has 15 residues. From germline, CDR1 is KGHSH and CDR2 LQKENI. Trimming pared 3 bases from V and 0 bases from J, leaving 8 bases between. The CDR3, as DNA: TGTGCCAGCTCACCCGGGACTCCGAACACCGGGGAGCTGTTTTTT. As protein: CASSPGTPNTGELFF.

V and J are TRBV5-4 and TRBJ2-3; 14 bases are a match to TRBD2. This CDR3 contains 15 residues. Germline CDR1 and CDR2: SGHNT and YYREEE (reference sequence). The V gene end was trimmed by 4 bases and the J gene end by 6 bases; junction bases not matched to a gene: 4. This CDR3 reads CASSATSGRADTQYF. The CDR3 bases are TGTGCCAGCAGCGCGACTAGCGGGAGGGCGGATACGCAGTATTTT.

The V call is TRBV6-4, the J call TRBJ1-2; D is ambiguous. The CDR3 is 15 amino acids. The germline gives CDR1 MRHNA, CDR2 SNTAGT. The V gene lost 5 bases and the J gene lost 5 bases, with 18 bases spanning the gap. The CDR3 loop reads CASSPLPTAVYGYTF. CDR3 coding DNA: TGTGCCAGCAGTCCACTCCCCACAGCGGTTTATGGCTACACCTTC.

The chain recombines TRBV7-8 with TRBJ2-7, with D perhaps matching TRBD1 (5 bases). The length of the CDR3 is 15 residues. CDR1 SGHVS and CDR2 FQNEAQ come from the germline V gene. V was clipped by 2 bases and J by 6 bases, with 17 bases between them. CDR3 in amino acids: CASSLQGLSRGEQYF. CDR3 coding DNA: TGTGCCAGCAGCTTACAGGGATTAAGTAGAGGCGAGCAGTACTTC. Together with reference TRBV7-8 and TRBJ2-7, the CDR3 gives the full variable domain: GAGVSQSPRYKVAKRGQDVALRCDPISGHVSLFWYQQALGQGPEFLTYFQNEAQLDKSGLPSDRFFAERPEGSVSTLKIQRTQQEDSAVYLCASSLQGLSRGEQYFGPGTRLTVT.

V and J are TRBV6-4 and TRBJ2-1; 11 bases agree with TRBD1. This CDR3 spans 15 amino acids. CDR1 and CDR2 (germline): MRHNA, SNTAGT. Trimming cost V 7 bases and J 7 bases; bases outside gene matches: 9. In DNA form, the CDR3 reads TGTGCCAGCAAATCCGGGACAGGGGGGTTAAATGAGCAGTTCTTC. It yields the protein CASKSGTGGLNEQFF.

The chain joins TRBV5-5 to TRBJ1-2; D is possibly TRBD1 (6 bases). The CDR3 length is 14 residues. Deletions cut 2 bases from V and 7 bases from J, with 15 bases between. Germline CDR1 SGHKS, CDR2 YYEKEE (reference sequence). Here the CDR3 DNA reads TGTGCCAGCAGCTTTCAGGGGACGGGTGTTGGCTACACCTTC. This gives the protein CASSFQGTGVGYTF.

This clone occurred many times. This chain links TRBV6-1 with TRBJ1-5; no clear D gene. The CDR3 runs 12 residues. The V end was cut by 1 base, the J end by 9 bases, with 7 bases between. Germline values: CDR1 MNHNS, CDR2 SASEGT. This chain's CDR3 is CASSEGDLPQHF. The CDR3 nucleotides read TGTGCCAGCAGTGAAGGGGATTTGCCCCAGCATTTT.

V usage is TRBV14 and J usage is TRBJ1-6; D is undetermined. V shed 3 bases and J shed 14 bases, with 23 bases lying between them. Germline lookup yields CDR1 SGHDN and CDR2 FVKESK. The CDR3 consists of 16 residues. The CDR3 is CASSHRMTDALRTLHF. The CDR3 DNA reads as TGTGCCAGCAGCCATCGGATGACGGACGCACTCAGGACCCTCCACTTT.

V gene TRBV10-3 combines with J gene TRBJ1-2; D perhaps matches TRBD1 (6 bases). The length of the CDR3 is 17 residues. The germline V gene encodes CDR1 ENHRY and CDR2 SYGVKD. Trimming cost V 7 bases and J 0 bases, with 21 bases left between them. CDR3 in amino acids: CAIIRNPETGANYGYTF. CDR3 in DNA: TGTGCCATCATCCGTAACCCCGAGACAGGCGCTAACTATGGCTACACCTTC.

The J gene is TRBJ2-3, the V gene TRBV7-9, with 8 bases lining up with TRBD1. Germline CDR1 and CDR2: SEHNR and FQNEAQ (reference sequence). CDR3 length: 17 residues. J was trimmed by 2 bases and V by 3 bases; bases with no gene match: 10. The CDR3 bases are TGTGCCAGCAGCTTGGGTAACGGACAGGGACCCACAGATACGCAGTATTTT. It yields the protein CASSLGNGQGPTDTQYF.

This clone appeared once. The chain is built from TRBV5-8 and TRBJ2-3; 14 nucleotides match TRBD2. Germline V gene data show CDR1 as SGHTS and CDR2 as YDEGEE. This CDR3 region has 17 residues. Unmatched junction bases numbered 9, after V lost 5 bases and J lost 4 bases. The CDR3 spells CASRSRLAGGLSDTQYF. The CDR3 DNA reads as TGTGCCAGCAGGTCCCGACTAGCGGGGGGGCTTTCAGATACGCAGTATTTT.

The V gene is TRBV7-3, the J gene TRBJ2-1, with D tentatively TRBD1 (6 bases). The CDR3 loop spans 16 amino acids. Germline V gene sequence: CDR1 SGHTA, CDR2 FQGTGA. V lost 0 bases and J lost 8, with 17 bases in between. The CDR3 loop is CASSLTRDISRDEQFF. In DNA, the CDR3 is TGTGCCAGCAGCTTAACACGGGACATTTCTCGCGATGAGCAGTTCTTC. Complete variable domain (other parts from reference TRBV7-3 and TRBJ2-1): GAGVSQTPSNKVTEKGKYVELRCDPISGHTALYWYRQSLGQGPEFLIYFQGTGAADDSGLPNDRFFAVRPEGSVSTLKIQRTERGDSAVYLCASSLTRDISRDEQFFGPGTRLTVL.

V is TRBV6-6 and J is TRBJ1-2; 9 nucleotides agree with TRBD1. This CDR3 has 13 residues. In germline, CDR1 is MNHNY, CDR2 SVGAGI (reference sequence). V was pared by 7 bases and J by 8 bases, with 8 bases of the junction left unmatched. CDR3 DNA sequence: TGTGCCAGCATCCCGGGACAGGGTGGGGGCTACACCTTC. This encodes CASIPGQGGGYTF.

This rearrangement joins TRBV9 to TRBJ2-2; the D is unclear. Per germline, CDR1 SGDLS and CDR2 YYNGEE. The V end lost 4 bases, the J end lost 0 bases, and 13 bases lay between the germline ends. The CDR3 extends over 16 amino acids. The chain's CDR3 is CASSPGSTPNTGELFF. CDR3 in DNA: TGTGCCAGCAGCCCGGGCTCCACCCCGAACACCGGGGAGCTGTTTTTT.

The chain combines TRBV18 with TRBJ2-2; TRBD2 agrees at 11 bases. Germline values: CDR1 KGHSH, CDR2 LQKENI. Trimming at V came to 2 bases and at J to 3 bases, leaving 2 bases not matched to a gene. CDR3 length equals 16 residues. CDR3 amino acids: CASSPGTSGHTGELFF. CDR3 coding DNA: TGTGCCAGCTCACCAGGGACTAGCGGACACACCGGGGAGCTGTTTTTT.

The chain recombines TRBV28 with TRBJ2-4; unclear D gene. The CDR3 sequence is 16 residues long. Deletions cut 4 bases from V and 0 bases from J, with 13 bases between. Germline V gene data show CDR1 as MDHEN and CDR2 as SYDVKM. CDR3 coding DNA: TGTGCCAGCAGTTCCCGGACGGCGCTAGCCAAAAACATTCAGTACTTC. Translated, it gives CASSSRTALAKNIQYF.

The rearrangement links TRBV29-1 to TRBJ1-1, with a tentative D call TRBD1 (5 bases). Germline CDR1 is SQVTM and CDR2 is ANQGSEA. The CDR3 length is 14 residues. V lost 6 bases and J 4 bases, leaving 18 bases between the germline ends. Written as DNA, the CDR3 is TGCAGCGTCGTCCGGGGTTCGGGGGGCACTGAAGCTTTCTTT. Its translation: CSVVRGSGGTEAFF.

This clone came up a few times. This rearrangement joins TRBV28 to TRBJ2-5, with D perhaps given as TRBD1 or TRBD2 (7 bases each). CDR3 size: 14 residues. Trimming left V 10 bases short and J 4 bases short, with 19 bases between. Germline V gives CDR1 MDHEN, CDR2 SYDVKM. DNA for the CDR3: TGTGCCACCAGAAGCGGGACAGCGGGAGAGACCCAGTACTTC. Amino acids: CATRSGTAGETQYF.

The CDR3 nucleotides read TGTGCCAGCAGCTTCGGGACAGGGACTGAAGCTTTCTTT. The encoded protein is CASSFGTGTEAFF. The chain couples TRBV5-4 to TRBJ1-1, with 9 bases fitting TRBD1. The CDR3 spans 13 residues. The V segment lost 2 bases and the J segment 5 bases; nucleotides outside the gene matches: 1. Germline V lookup: CDR1 SGHNT, CDR2 YYREEE (reference sequence).

The chain joins TRBV19 to TRBJ2-5; D might be TRBD1 (5 bases). In germline, CDR1 is LNHDA, CDR2 SQIVND (reference sequence). The CDR3 is made up of 18 amino acids. The germline V and J ends were trimmed by 3 bases and 2 bases, with 22 bases remaining between them. CDR3 region: CASSIRRTGGRWQETQYF. The CDR3 DNA reads TGTGCCAGTAGTATTCGTCGAACAGGCGGAAGGTGGCAAGAGACCCAGTACTTC.

This clone was detected only a few times. This chain connects TRBV5-1 to TRBJ2-1, with 14 nucleotides matching TRBD2. Germline V gives CDR1 SGHRS, CDR2 YFSETQ. V lost 4 bases to trimming and J lost 4 bases; unmatched junction nucleotides: 7. The CDR3 is 17 amino acids. The CDR3, as DNA: TGCGCCAGCAGCCCACGGACTAGCGGGGGGATATACAATGAGCAGTTCTTC. Encoded protein: CASSPRTSGGIYNEQFF.

The V gene is TRBV19, the J gene TRBJ2-1; possible D gene TRBD2, 5 bases. This CDR3 has 14 residues. V lost 5 bases and J 7 bases, leaving 15 bases between the germline ends. Germline-derived CDR1 and CDR2 are LNHDA and SQIVND (reference sequence). The CDR3 region is CASSPQRGQNEQFF. The CDR3 bases are TGTGCCAGTAGTCCCCAACGGGGTCAGAATGAGCAGTTCTTC.

This chain links TRBV27 with TRBJ1-5, with D tentatively TRBD1 (6 bases). The CDR3 has 18 residues. CDR1 is MNHEY, CDR2 SMNVEV, per germline (reference sequence). V dropped 4 bases and J dropped 5 bases, with 24 bases sitting between them. In DNA form, the CDR3 reads TGTGCCAGCAGTTCCAGTCCCGGGACATTCTCTAGGCATCAGCCCCAGCATTTT. Protein: CASSSSPGTFSRHQPQHF.

This chain links TRBV3-1 (or the pseudogene TRBV3-2) with TRBJ1-2, with TRBD1 matching over 8 bases. The CDR3 has 15 amino acids. J lost 8 bases, V lost 4 bases, and 12 bases had no gene match. The germline V gene encodes CDR1 LGHDT and CDR2 YNNKEL (reference sequence). CDR3 in amino acids: CASSLTDRARGGYTF. DNA for the CDR3: TGTGCCAGCAGCCTAACGGACAGGGCCCGAGGGGGCTACACCTTC.